The 10 T cell receptor beta chains given below trace back to one sample, sequenced in a study of shared T cell receptors in the human thymus. Clones were read by immunoSEQ multiplex PCR, and TCRdb kept only the in-frame ones, dropping some. There are roughly 710,000 clones in the sample; approximately 85% occur only once, and 0.0095% to 0.013% lies in the top ten. These data were likewise used in another study, on human thymus T cells.

The sequencing input was thymocytes. These receptors all stem from a girl under three years old with a congenital heart defect.

This sequence joins TRBV6-6 and TRBJ1-2, with TRBD1 identical over 9 bases. This CDR3 has 14 residues. J lost 5 bases, V lost 2 bases, and 3 bases had no gene match. The germline V gene has CDR1 MNHNY and CDR2 SVGAGI (reference sequence). The CDR3 reads CASSYTDRGYGYTF. The DNA for the CDR3 is TGTGCCAGCAGTTACACGGACAGGGGTTATGGCTACACCTTC.

The chain has TRBV27 and TRBJ1-1, with a weak D call TRBD1 (5 bases). Germline-derived CDR1 and CDR2 are MNHEY and SMNVEV (reference sequence). Between the trimmed V and J ends, which lost 3 bases and 7 bases, there was a span of 15 bases. CDR3 length equals 14 residues. CDR3 in amino acids: CASSLGPGLGEAFF. The CDR3 nucleotides read TGTGCCAGCAGTTTGGGCCCAGGGTTGGGTGAAGCTTTCTTT.

The table lists this clone with a few counts. The rearrangement links TRBV27 to TRBJ1-6; D call uncertain. Germline V gives CDR1 MNHEY, CDR2 SMNVEV (reference sequence). The V and J ends lost 2 bases and 6 bases respectively, with 23 bases between them. The CDR3 length is 19 residues. The CDR3: CASSLVSAGPGKGNSPLHF. DNA of the CDR3: TGTGCCAGCAGTTTAGTTTCTGCGGGCCCTGGCAAGGGTAATTCACCCCTCCACTTT.

This clone was seen once. V gene TRBV6-8 combines with J gene TRBJ1-2; unclear D gene. Deletions cut 10 bases from V and 8 bases from J, with 23 bases between. The CDR3 spans 14 residues. Germline loops: CDR1 MNHGY, CDR2 SAAAGT. The DNA of the CDR3 is TGTGCCAACGCCGCCGGGATCCAAGCTAGCGGCTACACCTTC. It codes for CANAAGIQASGYTF.

The chain links TRBV27 to TRBJ1-1; 9 positions match TRBD1. Trimming cost V 5 bases and J 8 bases; bases outside gene matches: 6. The CDR3 is 13 residues long. Germline V gene lookup returns CDR1 MNHEY and CDR2 SMNVEV (reference sequence). Here the CDR3 reads CASSDRTGAEAFF. CDR3 sequence (DNA): TGTGCCAGCAGTGACCGGACAGGGGCAGAAGCTTTCTTT.

This clone was seen a single time. The chain couples TRBV19 to TRBJ2-4; possible D gene TRBD2, 7 bases. The CDR3 is 21 residues long. CDR1 LNHDA and CDR2 SQIVND come from the germline V gene (reference sequence). Trimming took 3 bases from V and 0 from J, leaving 27 bases between them. CDR3 amino acids: CASSILGRRGGVLGAKNIQYF. In nucleotides, the CDR3 is TGTGCCAGTAGTATTCTGGGAAGGAGGGGGGGGGTTCTCGGAGCCAAAAACATTCAGTACTTC.

The chain employs TRBV5-4 and TRBJ1-5; possible D gene TRBD1, 5 bases. The germline CDR1 and CDR2 sequences are SGHNT and YYREEE (reference sequence). The length of the CDR3 is 14 residues. Trimming stripped 4 bases from V and 7 bases from J, with 15 bases between. The CDR3 loop is CASSRQGSRQPQHF. CDR3 bases: TGTGCCAGCAGCCGTCAGGGAAGCCGACAGCCCCAGCATTTT.

The rearrangement uses TRBV2 and TRBJ2-2; 7 bases map to TRBD1. The V gene's germline CDR1 is SNHLY and CDR2 FYNNEI. V trimming: 8 bases; J trimming: 6 bases; junction bases outside the gene matches: 9. The CDR3 length is 14 residues. The CDR3 bases are TGTGCCAGCTGGTTCGACAGGGTATCCGGGGAGCTGTTTTTT. It codes for CASWFDRVSGELFF. Full variable domain (outside the CDR3, taken from reference TRBV2 and TRBJ2-2): EPEVTQTPSHQVTQMGQEVILRCVPISNHLYFYWYRQILGQKVEFLVSFYNNEISEKSEIFDDQFSVERPDGSNFTLKIRSTKLEDSAMYFCASWFDRVSGELFFGEGSRLTVL.

The rearrangement uses TRBV7-8 and TRBJ2-3; 8 bases align to TRBD2. V shed 2 bases and J 0 bases; nucleotides not matched to a gene: 13. CDR1 and CDR2 (germline): SGHVS, FQNEAQ. The CDR3 sequence is 19 residues long. The CDR3 here is CASSLRRGGPYSSTDTQYF. CDR3 nucleotides: TGTGCCAGCAGCTTACGTCGGGGGGGCCCTTACTCTAGCACAGATACGCAGTATTTT.

V is TRBV10-3 and J is TRBJ1-3; the match to TRBD1 covers 7 bases. Trimming took 5 bases from V and 5 from J; bases not matched to a gene: 3. The CDR3 has 13 amino acids. The germline gives CDR1 ENHRY, CDR2 SYGVKD. In DNA form, the CDR3 reads TGTGCCATCAGTCCGGACAGGAGAAACACCATATATTTT. This sequence encodes CAISPDRRNTIYF.